These 25 T cell receptor beta chains came from one sample sequenced in a study of cytomegalovirus exposure and HLA in healthy donors. Primers included in the PCR were 60 Vbeta and 13 Jbeta primers. Method: immunoSEQ multiplex PCR; TCRdb's copy keeps in-frame clones and lacks some. Here the sample spans some 110,000 clones, over 65% being singletons. Material: PBMCs. Source of these receptors: a middle-aged man in good health and CMV-seronegative.

The CDR3 spells CASSEQVQGAGYTF. CDR3 DNA: TGTGCCAGCAGTGAACAGGTTCAGGGGGCTGGCTACACCTTC. The V gene is TRBV6-5, the J gene TRBJ1-2; 8 bases fit TRBD1. The germline V gene has CDR1 MNHEY and CDR2 SVGAGI. With 5 bases clipped from V and 7 bases from J, the junction kept 9 bases outside the gene matches. This CDR3 is 14 amino acids long.

This clone appeared a few times. At one end, the junction sequence differs from germline, possibly due to a read error. This chain links TRBV7-9 with TRBJ1-1, with TRBD1 as a possible D gene (5 bases). The germline V gene has CDR1 SEHNR and CDR2 FQNEAQ (reference sequence). The CDR3 loop spans 12 amino acids. The CDR3 coding sequence is TGTTCCAGCAGCGACAGTTATGATGAAGCTTTCTTT. It encodes CSSSDSYDEAFF.

This clone showed up just a few times. This rearrangement joins TRBV15 to TRBJ2-6, with TRBD1 matching 8 bases. Germline CDR1 reads LNHNV; CDR2 reads YYDKDF (reference sequence). V was clipped by 3 bases and J by 2 bases; unmatched bases: 0. The CDR3 loop spans 15 amino acids. The CDR3 DNA follows: TGTGCCACCAGCAGGACAGGGGCTGGGGCCAACGTCCTGACTTTC. Translation: CATSRTGAGANVLTF. The full variable domain, in which reference TRBV15 and TRBJ2-6 provide the parts outside the CDR3, is DAMVIQNPRYQVTQFGKPVTLSCSQTLNHNVMYWYQQKSSQAPKLLFHYYDKDFNNEADTPDNFQSRRPNTSFCFLDIRSPGLGDTAMYLCATSRTGAGANVLTFGAGSRLTVL.

The rearrangement links TRBV5-4 to TRBJ1-1, with 8 bases identical to TRBD1. Looked up from germline, CDR1 is SGHNT and CDR2 is YYREEE (reference sequence). Losses at the gene ends were 4 bases for V and 1 base for J; bases not matched to a gene: 9. This CDR3 spans 16 amino acids. CDR3 nucleotides: TGTGCCAGCAGCCCGAAGCCGGGGACAGGGAACACTGAAGCTTTCTTT. Its translation: CASSPKPGTGNTEAFF.

This clone was observed a handful of times. The chain uses TRBV11-3 and TRBJ2-2, with D perhaps TRBD2 (6 bases). The CDR3 is 15 residues long. V lost 5 bases and J 4 bases, leaving 14 bases between the germline ends. CDR1 and CDR2 (germline): SGHNT, YENEEA. This CDR3 reads CASSPSRGGTGELFF. The CDR3 DNA reads TGTGCCAGCAGCCCCAGTAGGGGAGGCACCGGGGAGCTGTTTTTT.

This chain connects TRBV2 to TRBJ1-1; a weak D match, TRBD1 (5 bases). Trimming cost V 0 bases and J 8 bases, with 13 bases left between them. The CDR3 consists of 14 residues. The germline gives CDR1 SNHLY, CDR2 FYNNEI. The CDR3 spells CASSEALGASEAFF. Here the CDR3 DNA reads TGTGCCAGCAGTGAAGCGCTAGGGGCCTCAGAAGCTTTCTTT.

V is TRBV13 and J is TRBJ1-1; 9 nucleotides match TRBD1. V shed 2 bases and J 7 bases; nucleotides not matched to a gene: 11. CDR3 length: 16 amino acids. Per the germline V gene, CDR1 is PRHDT and CDR2 is FYEKMQ (reference sequence). The CDR3 bases are TGTGCCAGCAGCTTACTTACCCAGGGACAGGGTGATGAAGCTTTCTTT. It is translated as CASSLLTQGQGDEAFF.

The chain combines TRBV10-3 with TRBJ2-2, with D unclear. The V gene lost 0 bases and the J gene lost 8 bases, with 10 bases spanning the gap. The CDR3 length is 14 residues. Germline V gene sequence: CDR1 ENHRY, CDR2 SYGVKD. The CDR3 bases are TGTGCCATCAGTGAGTCGCCGGTCTCGGGGGAGCTGTTTTTT. It codes for CAISESPVSGELFF.

V gene TRBV6-5 combines with J gene TRBJ1-1; TRBD1 might be the D (5 bases). This CDR3 comprises 13 residues. The V end was cut by 6 bases, the J end by 1 base, with 9 bases between. Germline V gene data show CDR1 as MNHEY and CDR2 as SVGAGI. For the CDR3, the DNA is TGTGCCAGCAGCCCGACAGAGAACACTGAAGCTTTCTTT. As protein: CASSPTENTEAFF.

The chain recombines TRBV5-1 with TRBJ1-1; 9 bases line up with TRBD1. In germline, CDR1 is SGHRS, CDR2 YFSETQ. J lost 3 bases, V lost 3 bases, and 9 bases had no gene match. The CDR3 spans 16 residues. The chain's CDR3 is CASSSFPGQGDTEAFF. CDR3 in DNA: TGCGCCAGCAGCTCATTTCCGGGACAGGGTGACACTGAAGCTTTCTTT.

This chain links TRBV6-5 with TRBJ2-7; D might be TRBD1 (5 bases). V shed 5 bases and J shed 5 bases, with 16 bases lying between them. CDR1 MNHEY and CDR2 SVGAGI come from the germline V gene. The CDR3 runs 14 residues. CDR3 loop: CASSPTVGRNEQYV. CDR3 sequence (DNA): TGTGCCAGCAGTCCAACAGTGGGGCGGAACGAGCAGTACGTC.

This chain uses TRBV19 with TRBJ2-7, with 8 bases aligning to TRBD1. The junction had 6 bases not matched to a gene; V was cut back by 3 bases and J by 2 bases. CDR1 is LNHDA, CDR2 SQIVND, per germline (reference sequence). There are 15 residues in the CDR3. In nucleotides, the CDR3 is TGTGCCAGTAGTATCGACAGGGGATACACCTACGAGCAGTACTTC. It codes for CASSIDRGYTYEQYF.

The V gene is TRBV11-3, the J gene TRBJ2-3, with D possibly TRBD2 on 5 matching bases. In germline, CDR1 is SGHNT, CDR2 YENEEA. The CDR3 runs to 14 residues. V dropped 5 bases and J dropped 0 bases, with 9 bases sitting between them. CDR3 amino acids: CASSDRTSTDTQYF. Here the CDR3 DNA reads TGTGCCAGCAGCGATCGGACTAGCACAGATACGCAGTATTTT.

This clone appeared a few times. The rearrangement links TRBV7-8 to TRBJ1-5; D not certain. The CDR3 is 12 amino acids. The V gene lost 1 base and the J gene lost 6 bases, with 4 bases spanning the gap. In germline, CDR1 is SGHVS, CDR2 FQNEAQ. For the CDR3, the DNA is TGTGCCAGCAGCTTAGGCGGTCAGCCCCAGCATTTT. This encodes CASSLGGQPQHF.

The chain is built from TRBV5-1 and TRBJ2-3; D gene unclear. V lost 4 bases and J 0 bases, leaving 6 bases between the germline ends. Germline V gene sequence: CDR1 SGHRS, CDR2 YFSETQ. The CDR3 runs to 13 residues. Here the CDR3 reads CASSQLSTDTQYF. The CDR3 coding sequence is TGCGCCAGCAGCCAGTTAAGCACAGATACGCAGTATTTT.

The chain couples TRBV7-3 to TRBJ1-1, with D uncertain. This CDR3 is built from 14 residues. Germline CDR1 SGHTA, CDR2 FQGTGA. Trimming removed 2 bases at V and 0 bases at J, with 7 bases between. The chain's CDR3 is CASSLYAVNTEAFF. DNA for the CDR3: TGTGCCAGCAGCTTATATGCGGTGAACACTGAAGCTTTCTTT.

J is TRBJ2-5 and V is TRBV5-1; 10 bases are a match to TRBD2. The V segment lost 2 bases and the J segment 4 bases; nucleotides outside the gene matches: 5. Germline lookup yields CDR1 SGHRS and CDR2 YFSETQ. This CDR3 has 15 residues. The CDR3 nucleotides are TGCGCCAGCAGCTTCAGCGGGGGGGCCGGAGAGACCCAGTACTTC. It specifies CASSFSGGAGETQYF.

The rearrangement uses TRBV28 and TRBJ2-1, with D perhaps TRBD2 (7 bases). Trimming took 2 bases from V and 5 from J, leaving 13 bases between them. The CDR3 loop spans 15 amino acids. Germline V lookup: CDR1 MDHEN, CDR2 SYDVKM. The DNA for the CDR3 is TGTGCCAGCAGTTTAGGGGGGGCGTTGGACAATGAGCAGTTCTTC. Protein: CASSLGGALDNEQFF. Combining the CDR3 with reference TRBV28 and TRBJ2-1 gives the whole variable domain DVKVTQSSRYLVKRTGEKVFLECVQDMDHENMFWYRQDPGLGLRLIYFSYDVKMKEKGDIPEGYSVSREKKERFSLILESASTNQTSMYLCASSLGGALDNEQFFGPGTRLTVL.

The V call is TRBV7-8, the J call TRBJ2-1, with 10 bases fitting TRBD2. CDR1 is SGHVS and CDR2 is FQNEAQ in the germline V gene. V lost 4 bases, J lost 7 bases, and 10 bases stayed unmatched. There are 16 residues in the CDR3. The CDR3 reads CASSSRLPSGGNEQFF. The CDR3 DNA is TGTGCCAGCAGCTCCCGGCTGCCTAGCGGGGGTAATGAGCAGTTCTTC.

This clone has only a few counts. The chain joins TRBV6-1 to TRBJ2-1, with 8 positions matching TRBD1. The CDR3 length is 15 residues. The ends lost 6 bases at V and 5 bases at J; junction bases unmatched: 9. Germline V gene lookup returns CDR1 MNHNS and CDR2 SASEGT. CDR3 DNA: TGTGCCAGCAGGAAGACAGGGGCTTCGGACAATGAGCAGTTCTTC. It yields the protein CASRKTGASDNEQFF.

This clone was detected a few times. V usage is TRBV5-1 and J usage is TRBJ1-4, with a weak D call TRBD1 (5 bases). Germline V gene data show CDR1 as SGHRS and CDR2 as YFSETQ. The CDR3 contains 15 residues. The V end lost 5 bases, the J end lost 0 bases, and 11 bases lay between the germline ends. The CDR3 protein is CASSPDSATNEKLFF. The CDR3 DNA reads TGCGCCAGCAGTCCAGACAGCGCAACTAATGAAAAACTGTTTTTT.

This clone turned up a few times. The J gene is TRBJ2-3, the V gene TRBV19, with 11 nucleotides matching TRBD2. Trimming cost V 10 bases and J 2 bases; bases outside gene matches: 8. This CDR3 comprises 15 residues. CDR1 is LNHDA, CDR2 SQIVND, per germline (reference sequence). CDR3 in amino acids: CATWASGGTTDTQYF. Here the CDR3 DNA reads TGTGCCACCTGGGCTAGCGGGGGGACCACAGATACGCAGTATTTT.

The rearrangement joins TRBV28 to TRBJ1-1; TRBD1 is a possible D gene (5 bases). The ends were cut back, 6 bases at V and 11 bases at J, with 19 bases in the middle. CDR3 length: 13 residues. Germline V gene lookup returns CDR1 MDHEN and CDR2 SYDVKM. CDR3 sequence: CASSLRGEARAFF. As DNA, the CDR3 is TGTGCCAGCAGCCTCCGAGGGGAGGCGAGGGCTTTCTTT.

The chain links TRBV20-1 to TRBJ2-1; D ambiguous. CDR3 length: 9 amino acids. The germline gives CDR1 DFQATT, CDR2 SNEGSKA (reference sequence). V dropped 7 bases and J dropped 5 bases, with 3 bases sitting between them. The CDR3: CSVDNEQFF. The CDR3 DNA reads TGCAGTGTAGACAATGAGCAGTTCTTC.

This clone has a single count. The CDR3 spells CASSQAPGQSTDTQYF. Here the CDR3 DNA reads TGCGCCAGCAGCCAAGCCCCAGGGCAAAGCACAGATACGCAGTATTTT. The chain carries TRBV4-1 and TRBJ2-3; D might be TRBD1 (5 bases). V lost 1 base and J lost 0, with 11 bases in between. The CDR3 is 16 amino acids. Germline V lookup: CDR1 MGHRA, CDR2 YSYEKL.